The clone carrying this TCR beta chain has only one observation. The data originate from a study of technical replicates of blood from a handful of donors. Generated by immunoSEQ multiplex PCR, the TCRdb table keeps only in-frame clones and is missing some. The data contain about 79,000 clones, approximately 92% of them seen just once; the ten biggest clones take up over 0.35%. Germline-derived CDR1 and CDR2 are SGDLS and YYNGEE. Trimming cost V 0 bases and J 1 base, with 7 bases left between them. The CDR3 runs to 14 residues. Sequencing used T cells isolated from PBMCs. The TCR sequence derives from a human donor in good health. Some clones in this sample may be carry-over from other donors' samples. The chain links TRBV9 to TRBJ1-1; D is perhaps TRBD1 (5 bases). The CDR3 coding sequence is TGTGCCAGCAGCGTAGTGACAGAGAACACTGAAGCTTTCTTT. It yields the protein CASSVVTENTEAFF.